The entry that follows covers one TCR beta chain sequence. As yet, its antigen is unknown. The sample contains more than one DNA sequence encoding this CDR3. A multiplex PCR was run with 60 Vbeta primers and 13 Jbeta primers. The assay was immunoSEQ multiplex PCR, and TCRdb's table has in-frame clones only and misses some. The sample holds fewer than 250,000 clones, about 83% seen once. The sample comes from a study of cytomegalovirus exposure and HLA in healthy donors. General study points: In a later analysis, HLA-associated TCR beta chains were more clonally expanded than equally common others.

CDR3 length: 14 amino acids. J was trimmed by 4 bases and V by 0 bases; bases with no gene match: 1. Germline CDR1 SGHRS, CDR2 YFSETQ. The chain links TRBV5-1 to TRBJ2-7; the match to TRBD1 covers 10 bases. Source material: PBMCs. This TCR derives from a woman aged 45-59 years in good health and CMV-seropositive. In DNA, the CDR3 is TGCGCCAGCAGCTTGGGACAGGGGGCTTACGAGCAGTACTTC. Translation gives CASSLGQGAYEQYF. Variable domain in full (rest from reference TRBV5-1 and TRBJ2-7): KAGVTQTPRYLIKTRGQQVTLSCSPISGHRSVSWYQQTPGQGLQFLFEYFSETQRNKGNFPGRFSGRQFSNSRSEMNVSTLELGDSALYLCASSLGQGAYEQYFGPGTRLTVT.